This TCR beta chain was documented in a study of blood T cell repertoires in COVID-19. Germline V gives CDR1 SQVTM, CDR2 ANQGSEA. The CDR3 totals 12 residues. The V end lost 4 bases, the J end lost 9 bases, and 13 bases lay between the germline ends. Only in-frame clones appear in the TCRdb table, and some are missing; sequencing was by immunoSEQ multiplex PCR. The table lists around 400,000 clones, 90% to 95% of them singletons. Cohorts were based on clinical histories the participants reported. The sample comprised PBMCs or T cells enriched from blood (not recorded which). This chain links TRBV29-1 with TRBJ2-1; a weak D match, TRBD1 (6 bases). This TCR was sampled from a woman in her forties who had been exposed to COVID-19. The CDR3 region is CSVVKGVSEQFF. In DNA, the CDR3 is TGCAGCGTTGTAAAGGGGGTTAGTGAGCAGTTCTTC.